This T cell receptor beta chain was profiled in a study of spatial heterogeneity in lung cancer. About the research overall: After resection, follow-up PBMC samples were sequenced when available, at a median of roughly 2 years later.

General study points: Tumor TCRs that were ubiquitous and expanded showed up in blood more at resection than follow-up.

Per germline, CDR1 MDHEN and CDR2 SYDVKM. This CDR3 is built from 14 residues. The ends were cut back, 7 bases at V and 6 bases at J, with 18 bases in the middle. MiXCR, run by TCRdb on the 5' RACE reads, gives a single entry per CDR3 protein. This sample has some 43,000 distinct CDR3 sequences, with more than 9% found just once. This clonotype was detected ten times or more. Antigen unknown. Time point meaning: blood at routine non-recurrence follow-up after resection. Whole RNA obtained from tumor, nontumor lung or frozen PBMC underwent sequencing without sorting. This sequence originates from a female donor with early-stage non-small cell lung cancer. The input for sequencing was PBMCs, taken at follow-up. The chain carries TRBV28 and TRBJ1-1, with D possibly matching TRBD1 (6 bases). CDR3 in amino acids: CASKSPGALAEAFF. The CDR3 nucleotides are TGTGCCAGCAAAAGTCCGGGGGCGCTTGCTGAAGCTTTCTTT.